This T cell receptor beta chain was identified in a study of blood T cell repertoires in COVID-19. Generated by immunoSEQ multiplex PCR, the TCRdb table keeps only in-frame clones and is missing some. Of 200,000 to 300,000 clones listed, roughly 85% are singletons. This TCR was sampled from a woman aged 45-65 years with acute COVID-19. Material: PBMCs or T cells enriched from blood (not recorded which).

Here the CDR3 DNA reads TGTGCCAGTAGTATAGATCCTAAGTCCTACGAGCAGTACTTC. The encoded protein is CASSIDPKSYEQYF. The V gene is TRBV19, the J gene TRBJ2-7; D ambiguous. Deletions cut 0 bases from V and 1 base from J, with 7 bases between. Germline V CDR1 and CDR2: LNHDA, SQIVND (reference sequence). The CDR3 sequence is 14 residues long.